Included here is one TCR beta chain sequence, with context. This clone was detected once. Its antigen is still unknown. No qualities accompany the bases; no much larger clone lies one base away. Libraries came from the immunoSEQ multiplex PCR assay. The multiplex PCR relied on a mix of 60 forward primers for TCR Vbeta segments and 13 reverse primers for TCR Jbeta segments. The CDR3 region of rearranged TCR beta genes was amplified from genomic DNA by a multiplex PCR assay. On the Illumina HiSeq System, the amplified TCR beta libraries were sequenced as 87-base-pair reads. Per the authors' processing: A later analysis tallied approximately 87 million unique TCR beta chains across the 666 repertoires, and some 10 million of those chains were shared by two or more donors. To remove PCR and sequencing errors, raw reads were error-corrected and collapsed into unique sequences using a nearest-neighbor algorithm that merged closely related sequences. V, D and J gene segments were assigned by aligning CDR3 sequences to IMGT reference sequences. For a sequence to be retained, a match of at least six nucleotides to both a V gene segment and a J gene segment was required. Rearrangements were classified as productive when the CDR3 lacked stop codons and remained in frame with V and J, and all other rearrangements were classified as non-productive. CDR3 was defined according to IMGT convention as the region running from the second conserved V-encoded cysteine to the conserved J-encoded phenylalanine. In an earlier analysis of more than 550 of the donors, sequences lacking an unambiguous match to a single V gene segment were excluded. An earlier analysis of several hundred of the donors called V segments functional above 56.7% productive rearrangements and segregating when the between-donor standard deviation exceeded 5%. To diagnose cytomegalovirus status from the catalog of TCR beta chain sequences, a statistical classification framework was built. In a later analysis, V and J genes were assigned by comparing TCR nucleotide sequences against IMGT/GENE-DB human TR gene sequences. In a later analysis, CDR3 sequences and most-parsimonious VDJ recombination scenarios were assigned using the TCRdist pipeline. In a later analysis, every TCR beta chain was defined by the combination of its CDR3 amino acid sequence and its V-gene family, and reads without a unique V-gene family were dropped. In a later analysis, around 600 highly shared, low-generation-probability nucleotide sequences were removed to address suspected cross-contamination and a sequencing artifact. For each public chain, a later analysis derived a clonal expansion index from normalized ranks of inferred template counts within each repertoire. In a later analysis, generation probabilities were computed using a VDJ recombination model fitted to out-of-frame rearrangements, and the results were checked against IGoR. In a later analysis, TCR-TCR, TCR-HLA and TCR-CMV co-occurrence was scored with hypergeometric tests, and a repertoire-size bias correction was applied to TCR pairs. In a later analysis, false discovery rates were estimated by permuting HLA or CMV assignments 20 times. In a later analysis, co-occurring TCRs were grouped with DBSCAN, and TCRdist sequence similarity was added when clustering was performed within HLA-allele-positive subsets. Repertoires with fewer than 30,000 or more than 120,000 public chains were left out of co-occurrence clustering, as were a handful of repertoires with anomalous nucleotide sharing. The clones in this table, taken by TCRdb from immuneACCESS, are in-frame only. Not every clone is retained; where verified, under half of the shortfall comes from an unresolved V gene, and the cause of the rest is unknown. Clone size and the V and J calls come from that table; the DNA yielded D and trimming. For this sample there are around 99,000 clones; 60% to 80% appear just once. The ten largest clonotypes hold roughly 3% of the sample.

The data originate from a study of cytomegalovirus exposure and HLA in healthy donors (dated by TCRdb to about 2017). Background on the whole study: According to an earlier analysis of a few hundred of the donors, roughly 180 million T cells yielded 90 million to 140 million unique TCR beta sequences and 276 Gb of sequence data. An early release covering roughly 580 HLA-typed donors comprised 250 to 350 gigabases of sequencing data and around 80 million unique TCR sequences. Among the roughly 400 genotyped donors, roughly 80% belonged to the genetic ancestry cluster associated with self-reported Caucasian donors. The study was designed to test whether signatures of past pathogen exposure could be identified by cataloging public T cell receptors. The study used immunosequencing to profile the T cell repertoires of some 600 subjects and linked those repertoires to cytomegalovirus serostatus. Besides the first cohort of around 670 subjects, a separate validation cohort made up of 95 to 150 different subjects was used. To predict cytomegalovirus infection status, the study combined high-throughput TCR immunosequencing, statistical association of individual TCRs with disease status, and machine learning. A later analysis re-analyzed previously published TCR beta repertoires from 500 to 700 donors and added high-resolution HLA genotyping to study TCR occurrence patterns. The later analysis used no new phenotypic data to find candidate immune exposures, relying instead on TCR beta sequences and their occurrence across donors. An earlier analysis of fewer than 700 of the donors applied high-throughput TCR beta sequencing to assess whether each TCR beta V gene segment acted as functional or pseudogenic. Donor age, sex, ethnicity and CMV serostatus were collected together with the repertoire data. A later genetic analysis used genome-wide SNP genotypes for about three fifths of the 666 donors, treating that subset as a discovery cohort. Every discovery cohort repertoire had been produced on one sequencing platform. Both class I and class II loci were covered by HLA typing, at four-digit resolution. The number of donors typed differed by locus, with about 629-630 for A, B, C, DRB1 and DQB1, around 520 for DQA1, 600 to 610 for DPA1, and 400 to 490 for DPB1. A few DR-DQ haplotypes were treated as single units for association and clustering because of strong linkage in the cohort. Among over 350 genotyped donors of the cohort, an average of around 240,000 unique TCR beta nucleotide sequences were sequenced per donor, roughly 20% of them non-productive.

The investigation overall reported the following: A further reported finding was that TCR beta sequences accurately predicted the HLA-A and HLA-B alleles for most subjects in the first cohort. The presence/absence analyses assumed that sequencing depth was roughly uniform across donors, and that assumption may not be true. The study gave a list of about 160 TCR beta chains associated with cytomegalovirus. The 87-base-pair reads could not distinguish some IMGT-functional V segments, including TRBV6-2 and TRBV6-3, so those segments were excluded. Compared with equally common non-associated chains, HLA-associated TCR beta chains in a later analysis were more clonally expanded and had lower generation probabilities. Only TCR beta chains were sequenced in this cohort, and the absence of alpha or paired-chain data limited detectable features. Correlated functional status among segregating V segments might be attributable to linkage disequilibrium, but an unknown experimental factor could not be ruled out. In an earlier analysis of roughly 560 of the donors, most TCR beta V segments were observed in productive rearrangements about 87% or about 30% of the time, broadly matching IMGT annotations. Strong co-occurrence of HLA alleles, especially DR and DQ, made assigning TCR associations to individual alleles difficult. V-gene and J-gene trimming of TCR beta chains was associated with a missense DCLRE1C variant in a later genetic analysis, and the association was replicated in an independent cohort. A later genetic analysis reported fewer N-insertions in productive TCRs among donors in an Asian-associated ancestry cluster than the 666-donor mean. In a later analysis, 16,951 TCR beta sequences were associated with specific HLA alleles at a false discovery rate of 0.05. In both the original and validation cohorts, the classifier was reported to diagnose cytomegalovirus status with high specificity and sensitivity. The only immune exposure information available for the cohort was CMV serostatus. Across donors, most TCR sequences were observed very rarely, whereas some public TCRs were present in many individuals. In vitro tests confirmed that three of the cytomegalovirus-associated TCR beta chains recognize cytomegalovirus antigens. Most CMV-associated TCR beta chains appeared to be HLA-restricted in a later analysis, and the HLA associations seemed to be driven largely by CMV exposure. A later analysis reported that several top co-occurrence clusters appeared linked to parvovirus B19, influenza, CMV and Epstein-Barr virus. The authors suggested that the approach could potentially be generalized to other disease states and immunological phenotypes. In a later analysis, TCR association rates were found to vary across HLA loci, with the most associated TCRs seen for DRB1 alleles and the fewest for HLA-C alleles. A cluster of highly shared sequence variants was judged likely to represent a technical artifact of the sequencing pipeline. Because some donors lacked HLA typing at each locus, the association tests relied only on the typed subset. Because counts were too low, approximately 15 rarely observed V segments, including chromosome 9 orphons, were excluded from the earlier analysis of 587 of the donors.

In total, 666 healthy bone marrow donors made up the cohort. All cohort members were sampled while nominally healthy, although unrecorded immune exposures were likely present. The donor tested CMV seronegative and was one of the 352 seronegative cohort members. A peripheral blood sample was provided by each donor, and peripheral blood mononuclear cells were used for TCR beta sequencing. The Qiagen DNeasy Blood Extraction Kit was used to extract genomic DNA from the blood cell samples. V and J lose 5 bases and 2 bases, and a span of 10 bases separates them. The CDR3 sequence holds 14 residues, the cysteine and phenylalanine included. Only the CDR3 portion is preserved as DNA: 42 bases, with reading frame beginning at the first base. Sequences MDHEN (CDR1) and SYDVKM (CDR2) are obtained from the germline V gene.

This TCR was sampled from a man aged 35 to 55 in good health and CMV-seronegative. The specimen was PBMCs. This sequence uses TRBV28 and TRBJ1-5; possibly the D gene is TRBD1, per 6 matching bases. The nucleotides read TGTGCCAGCAGTCCGGACAGCGGCAATCAGCCCCAGCATTTT. It codes for CASSPDSGNQPQHF.